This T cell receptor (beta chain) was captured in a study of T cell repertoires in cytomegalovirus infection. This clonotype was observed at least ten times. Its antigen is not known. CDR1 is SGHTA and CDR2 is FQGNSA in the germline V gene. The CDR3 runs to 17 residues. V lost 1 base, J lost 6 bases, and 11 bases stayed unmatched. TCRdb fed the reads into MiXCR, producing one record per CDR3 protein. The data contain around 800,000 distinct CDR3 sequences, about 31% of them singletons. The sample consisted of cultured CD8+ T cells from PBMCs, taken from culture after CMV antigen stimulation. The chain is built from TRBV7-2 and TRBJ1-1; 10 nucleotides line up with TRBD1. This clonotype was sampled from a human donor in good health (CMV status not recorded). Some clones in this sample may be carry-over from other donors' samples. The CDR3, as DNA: TGTGCCAGCAGCTTAGGCGCCAGACAGGGGGCAAGGGCTGAAGCTTTCTTT. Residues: CASSLGARQGARAEAFF. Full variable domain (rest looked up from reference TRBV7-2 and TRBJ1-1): GAGVSQSPSNKVTEKGKDVELRCDPISGHTALYWYRQSLGQGLEFLIYFQGNSAPDKSGLPSDRFSAERTGGSVSTLTIQRTQQEDSAVYLCASSLGARQGARAEAFFGQGTRLTVV.